What follows are 17 T cell receptor beta chains derived from one specimen sequenced in a study of blood T cell repertoires in COVID-19. Repertoires were generated with immunoSEQ multiplex PCR, while TCRdb's copy carries only in-frame clones and drops some. The table has 150,000 to 200,000 clones, over 75% seen once. Sequencing was carried out using PBMCs or T cells enriched from blood (not recorded which). The receptors were sampled from a woman aged 18 to 35 who had recovered from COVID-19.

This clone was recorded only once. The chain is built from TRBV12-3 or TRBV12-4 and TRBJ2-7; D is unresolved. Trimming removed 4 bases from V and 2 bases from J, with 3 bases in between. The CDR3 is 11 residues long. The DNA for the CDR3 is TGTGCCAGCAGTTATACCTACGAGCAGTACTTC. Translating gives CASSYTYEQYF.

This chain connects TRBV28 to TRBJ2-1; the D is unclear. Trimming pared 10 bases from V and 4 bases from J, leaving 20 bases between. This CDR3 is 15 amino acids long. The V gene's germline CDR1 is MDHEN and CDR2 SYDVKM. Written as DNA, the CDR3 is TGTGCCAAACCTCGATCCCGGGTCACATACAATGAGCAGTTCTTC. Translating it yields CAKPRSRVTYNEQFF.

The chain couples TRBV7-9 to TRBJ1-2, with 11 nucleotides matching TRBD1. The CDR3 length is 16 residues. Germline CDR1 is SEHNR and CDR2 is FQNEAQ (reference sequence). The ends lost 5 bases at V and 8 bases at J; junction bases unmatched: 13. The CDR3 protein is CASSNWRTGGAEGYTF. CDR3 DNA: TGTGCCAGCAGCAACTGGAGGACAGGGGGCGCGGAGGGCTACACCTTC.

This clone is a singleton in its sample. The chain uses TRBV5-1 and TRBJ2-6; TRBD1 matches 8 bases. Germline-derived CDR1 and CDR2 are SGHRS and YFSETQ. The CDR3 runs 15 residues. V lost 4 bases and J lost 2; bases outside the gene matches: 2. The CDR3 DNA reads as TGCGCCAGCAGCGTGGACAGGGCTGGGGCCAACGTCCTGACTTTC. This codes for CASSVDRAGANVLTF.

The rearrangement uses TRBV10-2 and TRBJ2-3, with TRBD1 matching over 9 bases. CDR1 and CDR2 from the germline V gene are WSHSY and SAAADI. V shed 6 bases, J shed 5 bases, and the junction held 3 bases outside the gene matches. This CDR3 has 13 residues. CDR3 DNA: TGCGCCAGCAGGGGACAGGGTAAAGATACGCAGTATTTT. Its protein is CASRGQGKDTQYF.

The J gene is TRBJ2-7, the V gene TRBV6-2 or TRBV6-3, with 7 bases lining up with TRBD2. Germline V gene sequence: CDR1 MNHEY, CDR2 SVGEGT. The CDR3 loop spans 15 amino acids. Trimming cost V 6 bases and J 3 bases; bases outside gene matches: 11. The CDR3 protein is CASSRSSSGYYEQYF. CDR3 in DNA: TGTGCCAGCAGCCGCTCCTCTAGCGGATACTACGAGCAGTACTTC.

The chain uses TRBV5-4 and TRBJ1-6; D possibly corresponds to TRBD1 (5 bases). The CDR3 consists of 18 residues. CDR1 and CDR2 (germline): SGHNT, YYREEE (reference sequence). Trimming removed 1 base from V and 5 bases from J, with 19 bases in between. CDR3 in amino acids: CASSLRGASNGHNSPLHF. The CDR3 DNA reads as TGTGCCAGCAGCTTGCGCGGGGCCTCCAACGGGCATAATTCACCCCTCCACTTT.

The chain joins TRBV28 to TRBJ1-2; 7 nucleotides match TRBD1. The CDR3 sequence is 11 residues long. Germline lookup yields CDR1 MDHEN and CDR2 SYDVKM. CDR3 loop: CVTSTGNGYTF. CDR3 in DNA: TGTGTCACATCGACAGGGAATGGCTACACCTTC.

This rearrangement joins TRBV3-1 (or the pseudogene TRBV3-2) to TRBJ1-4, with D perhaps matching TRBD1 (5 bases). V shed 0 bases and J shed 8 bases, with 10 bases lying between them. In germline, CDR1 is LGHDT, CDR2 YNNKEL (reference sequence). The CDR3 covers 14 residues. The CDR3 sequence is CASSQDRVGEKLFF. The CDR3 DNA sequence: TGTGCCAGCAGCCAAGACAGGGTAGGGGAAAAACTGTTTTTT.

The chain combines TRBV11-2 with TRBJ1-4; TRBD1 matches 8 bases. V dropped 3 bases and J dropped 5; count of bases not matched to a gene: 5. The CDR3 runs 15 residues. Germline V CDR1 and CDR2: SGHAT, FQNNGV. CDR3 in amino acids: CASSFRGTGNEKLFF. CDR3 DNA sequence: TGTGCCAGCAGCTTCAGGGGGACAGGAAATGAAAAACTGTTTTTT.

This chain links TRBV7-6 with TRBJ1-1; D not certain. V dropped 1 base and J dropped 2 bases, with 11 bases sitting between them. This CDR3 region has 15 residues. Per the germline V gene, CDR1 is SGHVS and CDR2 is FNYEAQ. CDR3 DNA: TGTGCCAGCAGCTTAGATAGCAGACCTAACACTGAAGCTTTCTTT. Its protein is CASSLDSRPNTEAFF.

The chain is built from TRBV27 and TRBJ2-1, with TRBD2 matching over 7 bases. This CDR3 region has 12 residues. After removal of 8 bases from V and 8 bases from J, the junction contained 6 bases not matched to a gene. Germline CDR1 MNHEY, CDR2 SMNVEV (reference sequence). CDR3 sequence (DNA): TGTGCCAGCGTGGGGAGGGCCGATGAGCAGTTCTTC. It specifies CASVGRADEQFF.

The genes are TRBV7-2 and TRBJ2-7; 7 bases agree with TRBD1. V trimming: 1 base; J trimming: 1 base; junction bases outside the gene matches: 4. This CDR3 has 15 amino acids. CDR1 SGHTA and CDR2 FQGNSA come from the germline V gene. CDR3 region: CASSLEDRASYEQYF. CDR3 in DNA: TGTGCCAGCAGCTTAGAAGACAGGGCATCCTACGAGCAGTACTTC.

V usage is TRBV5-1 and J usage is TRBJ2-1; 10 nucleotides agree with TRBD2. The CDR3 spans 16 residues. CDR1 is SGHRS and CDR2 is YFSETQ in the germline V gene. The V and J ends lost 4 bases and 5 bases, in that order; junction bases with no gene match: 9. The CDR3: CASSTVAGGPNNEQFF. CDR3 sequence (DNA): TGCGCCAGCAGCACTGTAGCGGGAGGTCCGAACAATGAGCAGTTCTTC.

This clone was found many times. This sequence joins TRBV6-1 and TRBJ2-1; 7 bases fit TRBD1. After removal of 2 bases from V and 7 bases from J, the junction contained 8 bases not matched to a gene. In germline, CDR1 is MNHNS, CDR2 SASEGT. The CDR3 sequence is 15 residues long. In DNA form, the CDR3 reads TGTGCCAGCAGTGAATTAAAGGGGGCGGGTAATGAGCAGTTCTTC. Translation: CASSELKGAGNEQFF.

The V gene is TRBV27, the J gene TRBJ2-7, with a possible D match to TRBD1 (5 bases). Germline CDR1 MNHEY, CDR2 SMNVEV (reference sequence). The V gene lost 2 bases and the J gene lost 2 bases, with 10 bases spanning the gap. The CDR3 sequence is 14 residues long. This CDR3 reads CASSLGGRAYEQYF. CDR3 nucleotides: TGTGCCAGCAGTTTAGGCGGCAGGGCCTACGAGCAGTACTTC.

The gene calls are TRBV4-3 and TRBJ2-5; a possible D gene is TRBD1 (5 bases). The CDR3 spans 16 residues. CDR1 and CDR2 from the germline V gene are LGHNA and YSLEER. Trimming stripped 0 bases from V and 3 bases from J, with 14 bases between. Here the CDR3 DNA reads TGCGCCAGCAGCCAAGATTCATGGCAGGGCAAAGAGACCCAGTACTTC. Protein product: CASSQDSWQGKETQYF.